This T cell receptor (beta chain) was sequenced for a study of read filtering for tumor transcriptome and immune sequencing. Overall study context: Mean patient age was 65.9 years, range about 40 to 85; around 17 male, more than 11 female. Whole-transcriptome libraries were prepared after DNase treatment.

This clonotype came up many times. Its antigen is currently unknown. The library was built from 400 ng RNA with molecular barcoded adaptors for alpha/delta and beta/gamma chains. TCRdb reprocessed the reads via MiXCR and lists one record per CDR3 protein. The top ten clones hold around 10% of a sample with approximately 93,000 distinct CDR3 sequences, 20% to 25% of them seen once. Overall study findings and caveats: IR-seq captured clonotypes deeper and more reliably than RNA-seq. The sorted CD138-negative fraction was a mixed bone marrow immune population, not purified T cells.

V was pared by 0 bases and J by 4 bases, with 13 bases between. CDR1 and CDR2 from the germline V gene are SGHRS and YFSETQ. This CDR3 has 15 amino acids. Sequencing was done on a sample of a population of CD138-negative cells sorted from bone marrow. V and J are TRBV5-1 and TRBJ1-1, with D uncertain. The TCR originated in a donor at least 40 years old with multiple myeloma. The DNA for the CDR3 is TGCGCCAGCAGCTTGGCCGACGGAGGAGGCACTGAAGCTTTCTTT. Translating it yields CASSLADGGGTEAFF.